This T cell receptor (beta chain) was observed in a study of blood T cell repertoires in COVID-19. Study at large: Samples of COVID-19 (acute and convalescent) were obtained from the United States, Italy and Spain.

The CDR3 consists of 20 residues. The assay was immunoSEQ multiplex PCR, and TCRdb's table has in-frame clones only and misses some. The sample lists about 76,000 clones, roughly 85% occurring once. This TCR was recovered from a man between 60 and 75 years old with COVID-19, enrolled during active disease. The genes are TRBV1 and TRBJ2-7; TRBD2 is the table's D call, not checked against the DNA. TRBV1 is flagged as a pseudogene. Input material: peripheral blood. CDR3 in DNA: TGCACCAGCAGCCAAGGATTTGGGCCGTTAGGGACTAGCGGGCACTACGAGCAGTACTTC. It is translated as CTSSQGFGPLGTSGHYEQYF.